These 13 T cell receptor beta chains came from one sample sequenced in a study of somatic mutations in cytotoxic T cells in rheumatoid arthritis. Method: immunoSEQ multiplex PCR; TCRdb's copy keeps in-frame clones and lacks some. The sample lists around 12,000 clones, over 65% occurring once. Sequencing was done on a sample of CD8+ T cells sorted from blood. Receptors were obtained from an adult with rheumatoid arthritis.

V usage is TRBV13 and J usage is TRBJ2-1; D ambiguous. The V gene lost 5 bases and the J gene lost 0 bases, with 11 bases spanning the gap. Looked up from germline, CDR1 is PRHDT and CDR2 is FYEKMQ (reference sequence). The CDR3 totals 15 residues. Here the CDR3 DNA reads TGTGCCAGCAGCAAGATAGAGAGCTCCTACAATGAGCAGTTCTTC. This sequence encodes CASSKIESSYNEQFF.

CDR3 in amino acids: CAISDSADNEQFF. Here the CDR3 DNA reads TGTGCCATCAGTGATTCCGCGGACAATGAGCAGTTCTTC. The rearrangement links TRBV10-3 to TRBJ2-1; D unresolved. CDR1 is ENHRY, CDR2 SYGVKD, per germline. The CDR3 length is 13 residues. V lost 3 bases and J 5 bases, leaving 8 bases between the germline ends.

The J gene is TRBJ2-5, the V gene TRBV6-1; the D gene could be TRBD1 or TRBD2 (5 bases each). V was shortened by 6 bases and J by 5 bases, with 13 bases between the two germline ends. The CDR3 extends over 13 amino acids. CDR1 is MNHNS and CDR2 is SASEGT in the germline V gene. In nucleotides, the CDR3 is TGTGCCAGCAGGATTGGGACGTGGGAGACCCAGTACTTC. It yields the protein CASRIGTWETQYF.

This clone rates as medium-sized. CDR3 nucleotides: TGTGCCAGCAGTGAAGGCGAAGGGACAGGGGAAAATGAAAAACTGTTTTTT. Encoded protein: CASSEGEGTGENEKLFF. The chain is built from TRBV25-1 and TRBJ1-4; TRBD1 aligns across 10 bases. The CDR3 totals 17 residues. The germline CDR1 and CDR2 sequences are MGHDK and SYGVNS. Germline trimming cut 2 bases from V and 5 bases from J; bases unmatched to any gene: 8.

The J gene is TRBJ2-1, the V gene TRBV11-1; 11 nucleotides align to TRBD2. Per germline, CDR1 SGHAT and CDR2 FQDESV (reference sequence). This CDR3 comprises 16 residues. V was pared by 6 bases and J by 7 bases, with 11 bases of the junction left unmatched. The CDR3 loop reads CASRGALAGDTNEQFF. The DNA for the CDR3 is TGTGCCAGCAGGGGTGCACTAGCGGGGGATACGAATGAGCAGTTCTTC.

The rearrangement links TRBV2 to TRBJ2-1; 13 bases line up with TRBD2. The CDR3 sequence is 19 residues long. V shed 6 bases, J shed 4 bases, and the junction held 15 bases outside the gene matches. In germline, CDR1 is SNHLY, CDR2 FYNNEI. The CDR3 region is CASSHGTSGTRGRYNEQFF. CDR3 DNA sequence: TGTGCCAGCAGCCACGGGACTAGCGGGACTCGGGGGCGTTACAATGAGCAGTTCTTC.

This clone occurred a few times. The chain recombines TRBV2 with TRBJ1-2, with D hard to call. Per the germline V gene, CDR1 is SNHLY and CDR2 is FYNNEI. The CDR3 spans 17 residues. Trimming pared 9 bases from V and 4 bases from J, leaving 27 bases between. The chain's CDR3 is CARVGLRGPPWGYGYTF. Written as DNA, the CDR3 is TGTGCCAGGGTTGGGCTCAGAGGTCCTCCCTGGGGCTATGGCTACACCTTC.

The rearrangement uses TRBV19 and TRBJ2-2, with unresolved D. The germline V and J ends were trimmed by 6 bases and 3 bases, with 5 bases remaining between them. This CDR3 contains 12 residues. Germline-derived CDR1 and CDR2 are LNHDA and SQIVND (reference sequence). CDR3 coding DNA: TGTGCCAGTAGGACCTACACCGGGGAGCTGTTTTTT. Its protein product is CASRTYTGELFF.

This sequence joins TRBV9 and TRBJ1-4; 8 bases line up with TRBD1. This CDR3 has 15 amino acids. The J segment lost 2 bases and the V segment lost 0 bases, leaving 0 bases of the junction unmatched. Germline CDR1 reads SGDLS; CDR2 reads YYNGEE. The DNA for the CDR3 is TGTGCCAGCAGCGTAGGGGACAGGACTAATGAAAAACTGTTTTTT. Protein product: CASSVGDRTNEKLFF.

The rearrangement uses TRBV19 and TRBJ2-7, with D perhaps being TRBD1 or TRBD2 (6 bases each). This CDR3 is 17 amino acids long. Germline CDR1 LNHDA, CDR2 SQIVND (reference sequence). The ends were cut back, 5 bases at V and 9 bases at J, with 29 bases in the middle. CDR3 sequence reads: CASSPTGVQRPSQGQYF. The CDR3 region has the DNA TGTGCCAGTAGTCCCACGGGGGTCCAAAGACCATCACAGGGGCAGTACTTC.

The chain has TRBV29-1 and TRBJ1-2; D is unresolved. Germline CDR1 and CDR2: SQVTM and ANQGSEA. This CDR3 contains 11 residues. With 7 bases removed from V and 4 bases from J, the gap between germline ends came to 10 bases. CDR3 amino acids: CSADYSYGYTF. The CDR3, as DNA: TGCAGCGCAGACTACAGCTATGGCTACACCTTC.

The J gene is TRBJ2-2, the V gene TRBV27; 8 nucleotides align to TRBD1. J was trimmed by 6 bases and V by 10 bases; bases with no gene match: 7. The CDR3 spans 13 residues. CDR1 and CDR2 from the germline V gene are MNHEY and SMNVEV (reference sequence). The CDR3 reads CATYDRGAGELFF. The CDR3 DNA follows: TGTGCCACCTATGACAGGGGTGCCGGGGAGCTGTTTTTT.

This clone was seen only once. The CDR3 DNA reads TGTGCCAGCAGCAGCCCCGGGACAGAGGCAGGCTACACCTTC. This sequence encodes CASSSPGTEAGYTF. The chain couples TRBV6-5 to TRBJ1-2, with 7 bases fitting TRBD1. Germline CDR1 MNHEY, CDR2 SVGAGI. V gave up 6 bases and J gave up 8 bases; unmatched junction bases: 12. This CDR3 contains 14 residues.